Below are 16 T cell receptor beta chains sequenced from a single sample in a study of T cell clonality in common variable immunodeficiency. Profiling relied on immunoSEQ multiplex PCR, and the TCRdb table lists in-frame clones only, not all of them. The specimen has approximately 50,000 clones, none found just once. Sequences were obtained from peripheral blood mononuclear cells. These receptors were collected from a person aged 18 to 69 in good health.

This clone was counted at least ten times. The read ends 3 residues early relative to the CDR3; the germline J gene fills the gap. The chain carries TRBV19 and TRBJ1-4, with a weak D call TRBD1 (6 bases). Trimming left V 6 bases short and J 2 bases short, with 16 bases between. The length of the CDR3 is 16 residues. Looked up from germline, CDR1 is LNHDA and CDR2 is SQIVND (reference sequence). The DNA read from the CDR3 is TGTGCCAGTAGCCTCCACAGGGCAGATACTAATGAAAAA. Translation: CASSLHRADTNEK. The entire CDR3 sequence reads CASSLHRADTNEKLFF.

This clone was recorded at least ten times. The covered CDR3 bases are TGCGCCAGCAGCTTGGGGGCGGGCGACACCGGGGAG. Encoded protein: CASSLGAGDTGE. The entire CDR3 reads CASSLGAGDTGELFF. The V and J genes are TRBV5-1 and TRBJ2-2; TRBD2 might be the D (5 bases). Sequencing ends 3 residues short of the CDR3 end; the germline J gene provides the rest. V lost 0 bases and J 3 bases, leaving 9 bases between the germline ends. CDR3 length: 15 residues. The germline CDR1 and CDR2 sequences are SGHRS and YFSETQ.

Worth noting for this clone: The missing CDR3 end, 3 residues past where the read stops, is filled in from the germline J gene. The rearrangement joins TRBV30 to TRBJ1-1; TRBD1 aligns across 7 bases. V shed 0 bases, J shed 3 bases, and the junction held 7 bases outside the gene matches. Germline CDR1 and CDR2: GTSNPN and SVGIG (reference sequence). The CDR3 is 15 residues long. CDR3 DNA, as far as it was read: TGTGCCTGGAGTGTACTGACAGGGTTGGACACTGAA. The encoded protein is CAWSVLTGLDTE. The full CDR3 sequence reads CAWSVLTGLDTEAFF.

Regarding this clone: The read is 3 residues too short to cover the CDR3 end, so that end is filled in from the germline J gene. The rearrangement joins TRBV19 to TRBJ1-1, with 7 bases that match TRBD1. The length of the CDR3 is 16 residues. The V and J ends lost 5 bases and 0 bases, in that order; junction bases with no gene match: 9. Germline V gives CDR1 LNHDA, CDR2 SQIVND (reference sequence). CDR3: CASSLLRTGMNTEAFF. The sequenced CDR3 bases are TGTGCCAGTAGTCTACTTCGGACAGGCATGAACACTGAA.

This clone was picked up a small number of times. Read sequence stops 3 residues before the CDR3 end, and the germline J gene provides the missing end. The V and J genes are TRBV5-1 and TRBJ2-3; D not certain. CDR1 SGHRS and CDR2 YFSETQ come from the germline V gene. The CDR3 covers 15 residues. Here the CDR3 reads CASSFRPDGLETQYF. Partial CDR3 DNA: TGCGCCAGCAGCTTCCGTCCCGACGGGTTAGAGACG.

This clone was observed a handful of times. Compared with germline, one end of the junction differs, possibly owing to a read error. The read terminates 3 residues ahead of where the CDR3 ends, so the germline J gene completes it. The chain carries TRBV6-1 and TRBJ1-3; TRBD1 might be the D (5 bases). The CDR3 has 14 residues. Germline CDR1 MNHNS, CDR2 SASEGT. CDR3: CASSVVSRGNTIYF. The sequenced CDR3 bases are TGTGCCAGCAGTGTGGTCAGTAGGGGAAACACG.

At least ten counts were recorded for this clone. Read sequence stops 3 residues before the CDR3 end, and the germline J gene provides the missing end. V is TRBV6-2 or TRBV6-3 and J is TRBJ2-5; 8 nucleotides align to TRBD2. J was trimmed by 5 bases and V by 2 bases; bases with no gene match: 7. Germline CDR1 MNHEY, CDR2 SVGEGT. This CDR3 has 15 residues. The DNA read from the CDR3 is TGTGCCAGCAGTTACACGGGACTAGAAGGCGAGACC. Translated, it gives CASSYTGLEGET. The entire CDR3 protein reads CASSYTGLEGETQYF.

This clone has at least ten counts. The read comes to an end 3 residues before the CDR3 does, leaving the germline J gene to fill in the end. The J gene is TRBJ2-2, the V gene TRBV5-1; maybe TRBD2 (7 bases). There are 15 residues in the CDR3. Trimming shortened V by 1 base and J by 5 bases, and 12 bases separated the two germline ends. Germline values: CDR1 SGHRS, CDR2 YFSETQ. CDR3 sequence: CASSLSGGETGELFF. CDR3 DNA (partial): TGCGCCAGCAGCTTGTCGGGGGGCGAGACCGGGGAG. Together with reference TRBV5-1 and TRBJ2-2, the CDR3 gives the full variable domain: KAGVTQTPRYLIKTRGQQVTLSCSPISGHRSVSWYQQTPGQGLQFLFEYFSETQRNKGNFPGRFSGRQFSNSRSEMNVSTLELGDSALYLCASSLSGGETGELFFGEGSRLTVL.

This clone was counted ten times or more. Read data end 3 residues before the CDR3 end; the end is taken from the germline J gene. The V call is TRBV7-2, the J call TRBJ2-7; TRBD2 agrees at 10 bases. The germline V gene encodes CDR1 SGHTA and CDR2 FQGNSA. With 5 bases clipped from V and 1 base from J, the junction kept 2 bases outside the gene matches. The CDR3 length is 14 residues. CDR3 bases read: TGTGCCAGCAGCCGACTAGCGGGTTCCTACGAG. Residues: CASSRLAGSYE. The full CDR3 reads CASSRLAGSYEQYF.

This clone was counted a few times. Sequencing ends 3 residues short of the CDR3 end; the germline J gene provides the rest. The chain links TRBV19 to TRBJ2-3, with 7 bases matching TRBD1. CDR1 is LNHDA and CDR2 is SQIVND in the germline V gene (reference sequence). This CDR3 contains 16 residues. CDR3 bases read: TGTGCCAGTAGTTCTTTTAGGGGACAGTCGGATCAGCCG. Protein: CASSSFRGQSDQP. The complete CDR3 sequence is CASSSFRGQSDQPQYF.

This clone showed up many times. The read finishes 3 residues shy of the CDR3 end, and the germline J gene is used to complete it. The J gene is TRBJ1-6, the V gene TRBV20-1; 11 nucleotides match TRBD1. CDR1 is DFQATT, CDR2 SNEGSKA, per germline (reference sequence). The CDR3 spans 14 residues. The sequenced part of the CDR3 DNA is TGCAGCCTCCGGGACAGGGGGGATAATTCACCC. Translated: CSLRDRGDNSP. The CDR3, in full, reads CSLRDRGDNSPLHF.

This clone was detected many times. Read sequence stops 3 residues before the CDR3 end, and the germline J gene provides the missing end. The rearrangement links TRBV7-2 to TRBJ1-2; 10 bases fit TRBD1. Germline values: CDR1 SGHTA, CDR2 FQGNSA. This CDR3 is 15 amino acids long. V trimming: 4 bases; J trimming: 0 bases; junction bases outside the gene matches: 2. CDR3 sequence reads: CASSSGQGPNYGYTF. The CDR3 DNA, read in part, is TGTGCCAGCAGCTCGGGACAGGGGCCTAACTATGGC.

Many counts were recorded for this clone. The CDR3 goes on 3 residues after the read ends, and that part is filled in from the germline J gene. The rearrangement links TRBV19 to TRBJ1-5; 7 bases align to TRBD1. V gave up 3 bases and J gave up 0 bases; unmatched junction bases: 11. The CDR3 totals 18 residues. Germline values: CDR1 LNHDA, CDR2 SQIVND (reference sequence). CDR3 loop: CASSMEGTAFYSNQPQHF. CDR3 DNA (partial): TGTGCCAGTAGTATGGAAGGGACAGCTTTTTATAGCAATCAGCCC. The whole variable domain, remainder taken from reference TRBV19 and TRBJ1-5, is DGGITQSPKYLFRKEGQNVTLSCEQNLNHDAMYWYRQDPGQGLRLIYYSQIVNDFQKGDIAEGYSVSREKKESFPLTVTSAQKNPTAFYLCASSMEGTAFYSNQPQHFGDGTRLSIL.

This clone was seen repeatedly, ten times or more. The read gets to within 3 residues of the CDR3 end, and the germline J gene fills in the rest. The rearrangement uses TRBV7-9 and TRBJ2-7; no firm D call. The CDR3 is 15 amino acids. The ends were cut back, 5 bases at V and 0 bases at J, with 14 bases in the middle. Germline loops: CDR1 SEHNR, CDR2 FQNEAQ (reference sequence). CDR3 region: CASSATTESSYEQYF. The part of the CDR3 DNA that was read is TGTGCCAGCAGCGCAACGACTGAAAGCTCCTACGAG.

This clone came up many times. Sequencing ends 3 residues short of the CDR3 end; the germline J gene provides the rest. This chain links TRBV12-3 or TRBV12-4 with TRBJ1-2, with D unresolved. The V gene lost 3 bases and the J gene lost 2 bases, with 4 bases spanning the gap. CDR3 size: 12 residues. Partial CDR3 DNA: TGTGCCAGCAGTTTCTCGAACTATGGC. It translates to CASSFSNYG. The whole CDR3 sequence is CASSFSNYGYTF.

This clone was detected many times. Coverage ceases 3 residues before the CDR3 finishes, and the germline J gene fills in the end. The genes are TRBV28 and TRBJ2-2; 10 bases match TRBD2. The CDR3 is 16 amino acids. The trim removed 9 bases at V and 0 bases at J, leaving 7 bases unmatched. CDR1 MDHEN and CDR2 SYDVKM come from the germline V gene. Partial CDR3 DNA: TGTGCCAGTCACATAGCGGGGGGCGCGAACACCGGGGAG. Its protein is CASHIAGGANTGE. The full CDR3 is CASHIAGGANTGELFF.